The 13 T cell receptor beta chains given below trace back to one sample, sequenced in a study of T cell changes during pregnancy in multiple sclerosis. The method was immunoSEQ multiplex PCR; TCRdb's version includes in-frame clones alone and lacks a portion of them. Of about 97,000 clones listed, 75% to 95% were seen once; the top ten hold roughly 0.77%. The specimen comprised peripheral blood, sampled in the second trimester of pregnancy. These receptors came from a female donor in good health, enrolled as a control in a pregnancy study.

The genes are TRBV28 and TRBJ1-2; a weak D match, TRBD1 (6 bases). Deletions cut 1 base from V and 4 bases from J, with 10 bases between. CDR1 and CDR2 from the germline V gene are MDHEN and SYDVKM. The CDR3 runs to 14 residues. The CDR3 DNA reads as TGTGCCAGCAGTTTATCAGGCAGGGGCTATGGCTACACCTTC. It yields the protein CASSLSGRGYGYTF.

The genes are TRBV7-2 and TRBJ2-1; D is unresolved. V was cut by 4 bases and J by 10 bases, with 14 bases left in between. There are 13 residues in the CDR3. Germline loops: CDR1 SGHTA, CDR2 FQGNSA. CDR3 nucleotide sequence: TGTGCCAGCAGCTCAACATATGTCAGGGAGCAGTTCTTC. Residues: CASSSTYVREQFF.

This chain connects TRBV27 to TRBJ1-2, with 8 bases matching TRBD1. Unmatched junction bases numbered 5, after V lost 5 bases and J lost 0 bases. From germline, CDR1 is MNHEY and CDR2 SMNVEV (reference sequence). This CDR3 spans 15 amino acids. The CDR3 DNA reads as TGTGCCAGCAGTGCATGGACAGGGTCTAACTATGGCTACACCTTC. Protein sequence: CASSAWTGSNYGYTF.

The V call is TRBV5-1, the J call TRBJ1-6; D call uncertain. CDR1 and CDR2 (germline): SGHRS, YFSETQ. The CDR3 contains 16 residues. The V gene lost 0 bases and the J gene lost 4 bases, with 11 bases spanning the gap. The CDR3 spells CASSLAGSRYNSPLHF. Written as DNA, the CDR3 is TGCGCCAGCAGCTTGGCCGGTAGCCGTTATAATTCACCCCTCCACTTT. The full variable domain, completed using reference TRBV5-1 and TRBJ1-6, is KAGVTQTPRYLIKTRGQQVTLSCSPISGHRSVSWYQQTPGQGLQFLFEYFSETQRNKGNFPGRFSGRQFSNSRSEMNVSTLELGDSALYLCASSLAGSRYNSPLHFGNGTRLTVT.

This chain uses TRBV7-2 with TRBJ2-7; 9 positions match TRBD2. Germline assignment: CDR1 SGHTA and CDR2 FQGNSA. After removal of 6 bases from V and 2 bases from J, the junction contained 5 bases not matched to a gene. This CDR3 spans 14 amino acids. The CDR3 sequence is CASSLTSGPYEQYF. CDR3 bases: TGTGCCAGCAGTCTGACTAGCGGCCCCTACGAGCAGTACTTC. Drawing the rest from reference TRBV7-2 and TRBJ2-7, the complete variable domain is GAGVSQSPSNKVTEKGKDVELRCDPISGHTALYWYRQSLGQGLEFLIYFQGNSAPDKSGLPSDRFSAERTGGSVSTLTIQRTQQEDSAVYLCASSLTSGPYEQYFGPGTRLTVT.

This clone was observed a handful of times. The V gene is TRBV6-5, the J gene TRBJ1-4; tentatively, D is TRBD1 (5 bases). Germline V gives CDR1 MNHEY, CDR2 SVGAGI. V was clipped by 0 bases and J by 6 bases, with 11 bases between them. The length of the CDR3 is 15 residues. The CDR3 is CASSYSSGLDEKLFF. The CDR3 DNA is TGTGCCAGCAGTTACTCGTCAGGGTTAGATGAAAAACTGTTTTTT.

V is TRBV5-6 and J is TRBJ2-7; 7 bases map to TRBD1. The junction had 4 bases not matched to a gene; V was cut back by 4 bases and J by 3 bases. Germline assignment: CDR1 SGHDT and CDR2 YYEEEE. The CDR3 has 13 residues. CDR3 in DNA: TGTGCCAGCAGCCCCGACAGGGACTACGAGCAGTACTTC. It codes for CASSPDRDYEQYF.

The chain carries TRBV28 and TRBJ1-2; possibly TRBD1 for D (5 bases). The CDR3 consists of 14 residues. Trimming took off 3 bases at V and 6 bases at J, with 14 bases between the two ends. Per germline, CDR1 MDHEN and CDR2 SYDVKM. The CDR3 DNA sequence: TGTGCCAGCAGTTTGGGTACAGGTTTCCATGGCTACACCTTC. This gives the protein CASSLGTGFHGYTF.

The CDR3 loop reads CASSITGGNEQFF. The CDR3 DNA reads as TGTGCCAGCAGCATTACTGGAGGGAATGAGCAGTTCTTC. This rearrangement joins TRBV9 to TRBJ2-1; possible D gene TRBD2, 6 bases. V was clipped by 4 bases and J by 7 bases, with 12 bases between them. Germline V gene sequence: CDR1 SGDLS, CDR2 YYNGEE. This CDR3 is built from 13 residues.

This clone was detected once. V is TRBV27 and J is TRBJ2-1; no definite D call. CDR1 MNHEY and CDR2 SMNVEV come from the germline V gene (reference sequence). The V end lost 3 bases, the J end lost 5 bases, and 8 bases lay between the germline ends. The CDR3 consists of 13 residues. This chain's CDR3 is CASSFAVNNEQFF. CDR3 nucleotides: TGTGCCAGCAGTTTCGCAGTCAACAATGAGCAGTTCTTC.

The chain carries TRBV2 and TRBJ1-2; TRBD1 matches at 9 bases. J was trimmed by 8 bases and V by 7 bases; bases with no gene match: 5. Germline V lookup: CDR1 SNHLY, CDR2 FYNNEI. This CDR3 is 12 amino acids long. This CDR3 reads CASTITGGGYTF. In DNA form, the CDR3 reads TGTGCCAGCACCATCACAGGGGGCGGCTACACCTTC.

This clone has just a few counts. The chain combines TRBV29-1 with TRBJ1-1; 8 bases align to TRBD1. With V trimmed by 7 bases and J by 1 base, 8 bases remained unmatched. This CDR3 has 14 residues. The germline V gene has CDR1 SQVTM and CDR2 ANQGSEA. CDR3 coding DNA: TGCAGCGCTCCGGACAGGGCTAGGAACACTGAAGCTTTCTTT. The encoded protein is CSAPDRARNTEAFF. The entire variable domain, with the rest obtained from reference TRBV29-1 and TRBJ1-1, is as follows: SAVISQKPSRDICQRGTSLTIQCQVDSQVTMMFWYRQQPGQSLTLIATANQGSEATYESGFVIDKFPISRPNLTFSTLTVSNMSPEDSSIYLCSAPDRARNTEAFFGQGTRLTVV.

V gene TRBV4-3 combines with J gene TRBJ1-1, with D unclear. The germline CDR1 and CDR2 sequences are LGHNA and YSLEER. V was cut by 5 bases and J by 4 bases, with 17 bases left in between. CDR3 size: 15 residues. The CDR3 nucleotides are TGCGCCAGCAGCTCCCTTGAATTCGGCGGCACTGAAGCTTTCTTT. This codes for CASSSLEFGGTEAFF.